The 15 T cell receptor beta chains below come from one sample, sequenced in a study of T cell responses to AZD1222 COVID-19 vaccine. The table came from immunoSEQ multiplex PCR; TCRdb's copy has only in-frame clones and leaves some out. Here the sample spans 110,000 or so clones, approximately 86% being singletons. The sequences come from peripheral blood, collected 28 days after the second AZD1222 dose. Receptors originate from an adult who received the AZD1222 COVID-19 vaccine.

This clone is a singleton in its sample. The chain employs TRBV27 and TRBJ2-1; possibly TRBD1 or TRBD2 for D (5 bases each). Germline assignment: CDR1 MNHEY and CDR2 SMNVEV (reference sequence). Trimming cost V 7 bases and J 4 bases, with 14 bases left between them. CDR3 length: 14 amino acids. This CDR3 reads CASTDGTDYNEQFF. The CDR3 DNA sequence: TGTGCCAGCACAGATGGGACGGATTACAATGAGCAGTTCTTC.

The rearrangement joins TRBV19 to TRBJ1-1; D unresolved. The CDR3 runs 12 residues. The V end lost 0 bases, the J end lost 5 bases, and 4 bases lay between the germline ends. Germline values: CDR1 LNHDA, CDR2 SQIVND (reference sequence). In nucleotides, the CDR3 is TGTGCCAGTAGTATAGATCGGACTGAAGCTTTCTTT. Protein product: CASSIDRTEAFF.

In DNA, the CDR3 is TGTGCCAGTCAAGGACAGGGAGGACAGCCCCAGCATTTT. Translated: CASQGQGGQPQHF. The rearrangement uses TRBV19 and TRBJ1-5; 8 nucleotides match TRBD1. The V gene's germline CDR1 is LNHDA and CDR2 SQIVND (reference sequence). There are 13 residues in the CDR3. The junction had 7 bases not matched to a gene; V was cut back by 8 bases and J by 7 bases.

This chain connects TRBV21-1 to TRBJ2-7; the table's D call TRBD1 went unverified against the DNA. TRBV21-1 represents a pseudogene. The CDR3 covers 15 residues. CDR3 region: CASSSRDRGGYEQYF. DNA for the CDR3: TGTGCCAGCAGCAGCCGGGACAGGGGAGGCTACGAGCAGTACTTC.

J is TRBJ2-1 and V is TRBV5-5; 9 nucleotides align to TRBD1. The CDR3 runs to 15 residues. Per germline, CDR1 SGHKS and CDR2 YYEKEE (reference sequence). After removal of 4 bases from V and 2 bases from J, the junction contained 4 bases not matched to a gene. This CDR3 is CASSPGTGTYNEQFF. The CDR3 nucleotides are TGTGCCAGCAGCCCCGGGACAGGGACCTACAATGAGCAGTTCTTC.

The V call is TRBV5-1, the J call TRBJ2-5, with no clear D. Germline CDR1 is SGHRS and CDR2 is YFSETQ. The CDR3 is 13 amino acids. V was pared by 4 bases and J by 5 bases, with 12 bases between. The CDR3 region has the DNA TGCGCCAGCAGCCGACACCTTGGGGAGACCCAGTACTTC. Amino acid sequence: CASSRHLGETQYF.

The chain has TRBV15 and TRBJ2-2, with D maybe TRBD1 (6 bases). Germline CDR1 LNHNV, CDR2 YYDKDF (reference sequence). The CDR3 totals 15 residues. Trimming cost V 3 bases and J 5 bases, with 13 bases left between them. CDR3 amino acids: CATSRDRSGTGELFF. CDR3 bases: TGTGCCACCAGCAGGGACAGATCGGGGACCGGGGAGCTGTTTTTT.

The gene calls are TRBV25-1 and TRBJ2-7, with D possibly TRBD1 on 5 matching bases. The CDR3 extends over 14 amino acids. V gave up 1 base and J gave up 3 bases, with 10 bases separating them. Germline lookup yields CDR1 MGHDK and CDR2 SYGVNS. CDR3 DNA: TGTGCCAGCAGTGAATTTACAGGCAGCTACGAGCAGTACTTC. Its translation: CASSEFTGSYEQYF.

The chain combines TRBV7-3 with TRBJ1-5; D remains ambiguous. CDR3 length: 12 amino acids. Germline V CDR1 and CDR2: SGHTA, FQGTGA. The ends were cut back, 4 bases at V and 3 bases at J, with 4 bases in the middle. This CDR3 is CASSSHNQPQHF. CDR3 bases: TGTGCCAGCAGCTCACACAATCAGCCCCAGCATTTT. The complete variable domain, with remaining parts taken from reference TRBV7-3 and TRBJ1-5, reads GAGVSQTPSNKVTEKGKYVELRCDPISGHTALYWYRQSLGQGPEFLIYFQGTGAADDSGLPNDRFFAVRPEGSVSTLKIQRTERGDSAVYLCASSSHNQPQHFGDGTRLSIL.

CDR3 in DNA: TGTGCCAGCAGCTTAAGCCCGCCAGTCACTGAAGCTTTCTTT. It specifies CASSLSPPVTEAFF. The chain recombines TRBV7-2 with TRBJ1-1; D unclear. Germline lookup yields CDR1 SGHTA and CDR2 FQGNSA. Trimming removed 2 bases at V and 4 bases at J, with 11 bases between. The CDR3 runs 14 residues. The full variable domain, with the rest looked up from reference TRBV7-2 and TRBJ1-1, is GAGVSQSPSNKVTEKGKDVELRCDPISGHTALYWYRQSLGQGLEFLIYFQGNSAPDKSGLPSDRFSAERTGGSVSTLTIQRTQQEDSAVYLCASSLSPPVTEAFFGQGTRLTVV.

This chain connects TRBV19 to TRBJ1-2; D is perhaps TRBD1 (5 bases). CDR1 and CDR2 (germline): LNHDA, SQIVND (reference sequence). V was pared by 9 bases and J by 2 bases, with 13 bases between. CDR3 length: 13 amino acids. The CDR3 nucleotides are TGTGCCAGCGAGAGGGGAGCGAACTATGGCTACACCTTC. Encoded protein: CASERGANYGYTF.

The chain uses TRBV7-9 and TRBJ2-3; 11 bases line up with TRBD2. The CDR3 has 15 amino acids. Germline V CDR1 and CDR2: SEHNR, FQNEAQ (reference sequence). Trimming took 5 bases from V and 3 from J; bases not matched to a gene: 4. The CDR3 nucleotides read TGTGCCAGCAGCATAAGACTAGCGGGAACAGATACGCAGTATTTT. Translated: CASSIRLAGTDTQYF.

This clone has just a few counts. The chain recombines TRBV24-1 with TRBJ1-5; 10 nucleotides agree with TRBD1. With 5 bases clipped from V and 4 bases from J, the junction kept 19 bases outside the gene matches. The CDR3 extends over 20 amino acids. Germline V lookup: CDR1 KGHDR, CDR2 SFDVKD. In nucleotides, the CDR3 is TGTGCCACCAGTGTCTATCGGGACAGGGGTTTATTTAGTTTGAATCAGCCCCAGCATTTT. This gives the protein CATSVYRDRGLFSLNQPQHF.

The chain combines TRBV2 with TRBJ2-5, with D possibly being TRBD2 (5 bases). Germline CDR1 and CDR2: SNHLY and FYNNEI. This CDR3 has 13 amino acids. The ends were cut back, 6 bases at V and 4 bases at J, with 12 bases in the middle. CDR3 loop: CASSGVFGETQYF. The DNA for the CDR3 is TGTGCCAGCAGCGGGGTGTTCGGAGAGACCCAGTACTTC.

The chain is built from TRBV18 and TRBJ1-4; 7 nucleotides align to TRBD1. The length of the CDR3 is 17 residues. Germline values: CDR1 KGHSH, CDR2 LQKENI. With 6 bases clipped from V and 1 base from J, the junction kept 11 bases outside the gene matches. The CDR3 DNA reads as TGTGCCAGCTCTCGACCAGAGGGGGCAAGAACTAATGAAAAACTGTTTTTT. It encodes CASSRPEGARTNEKLFF.